The 31 T cell receptor beta chains presented below share a single source sample, sequenced in a study of a mutant IDH1 vaccine in newly diagnosed glioma. Their recognized antigens are unknown. The time point was: week 5, during vaccination. Vaccination used 300 ug of mutant IDH1 20-mer peptide per dose, with topical imiquimod. Assay: immunoSEQ multiplex PCR; the TCRdb copy retains only in-frame clones and omits some. The table records about 36,000 clones, roughly 79% of them present only once. The starting material was PBMCs, obtained from a glioma patient whose treatment included an IDH1 peptide vaccine. Receptors originate from a man aged 45-60 years with glioma.

The rearrangement links TRBV14 to TRBJ1-4, with TRBD1 matching over 7 bases. CDR3 length: 14 amino acids. Trimming removed 3 bases from V and 5 bases from J; junction bases left unmatched: 3. The germline gives CDR1 SGHDN, CDR2 FVKESK. The CDR3 DNA follows: TGTGCCAGCAGCCATAGGGGGCGGAATGAAAAACTGTTTTTT. Its translation is CASSHRGRNEKLFF. The whole variable domain, filled in from reference TRBV14 and TRBJ1-4, reads EAGVTQFPSHSVIEKGQTVTLRCDPISGHDNLYWYRRVMGKEIKFLLHFVKESKQDESGMPNNRFLAERTGGTYSTLKVQPAELEDSGVYFCASSHRGRNEKLFFGSGTQLSVL.

This chain joins TRBV28 and TRBJ1-1; a weak D match, TRBD1 (6 bases). Trimming removed 4 bases at V and 5 bases at J, with 20 bases between. The length of the CDR3 is 16 residues. CDR1 is MDHEN and CDR2 is SYDVKM in the germline V gene. The CDR3 sequence: CASSSNLNGQFTEAFF. The CDR3 nucleotides read TGTGCCAGCAGTTCCAACCTTAACGGACAGTTTACTGAAGCTTTCTTT.

A few counts support this clone. One junction end disagrees with the germline gene, perhaps due to a read error. The gene calls are TRBV7-9 and TRBJ1-1; perhaps TRBD1 as D (6 bases). Germline CDR1 is SEHNR and CDR2 is FQNEAQ (reference sequence). The CDR3 is made up of 12 amino acids. CDR3 loop: CASRLGGTEAFF. CDR3 nucleotide sequence: TGTGCCAGCAGGTTAGGGGGGACTGAAGCTTTCTTT.

The gene calls are TRBV4-2 and TRBJ2-5, with 7 bases that match TRBD1. The CDR3 has 17 amino acids. Germline trimming cut 0 bases from V and 7 bases from J; bases unmatched to any gene: 14. Germline loops: CDR1 LGHNA, CDR2 YNFKEQ. In nucleotides, the CDR3 is TGTGCCAGCAGCCAAGAGCCCAACAGGGGATATGCGGCGACCCAGTACTTC. Translating gives CASSQEPNRGYAATQYF.

The V call is TRBV20-1, the J call TRBJ1-2; no clear D gene. This CDR3 has 11 amino acids. From germline, CDR1 is DFQATT and CDR2 SNEGSKA (reference sequence). CDR3 sequence: CSQVGSWGYTF. As DNA, the CDR3 is TGCAGCCAGGTGGGCTCCTGGGGCTACACCTTC.

V and J are TRBV4-3 and TRBJ2-1; D remains ambiguous. V was shortened by 4 bases and J by 3 bases, with 10 bases between the two germline ends. The CDR3 loop spans 14 amino acids. CDR1 is LGHNA and CDR2 is YSLEER in the germline V gene. CDR3 nucleotides: TGCGCCAGCAGCCCACGCCTAGGCTACAATGAGCAGTTCTTC. Protein sequence: CASSPRLGYNEQFF.

The gene calls are TRBV5-1 and TRBJ1-4; no reliable D call. The germline CDR1 and CDR2 sequences are SGHRS and YFSETQ. Trimming took 1 base from V and 8 from J, leaving 12 bases between them. The CDR3 loop spans 14 amino acids. This chain's CDR3 is CASSLKDPGEKLFF. CDR3 coding DNA: TGCGCCAGCAGCTTGAAGGACCCTGGCGAAAAACTGTTTTTT.

CDR3 sequence: CASTYRSGYGYTF. In nucleotides, the CDR3 is TGTGCCAGCACCTATAGGTCGGGCTATGGCTACACCTTC. The chain couples TRBV28 to TRBJ1-2; D is uncertain. CDR1 MDHEN and CDR2 SYDVKM come from the germline V gene. V lost 7 bases and J lost 4, with 13 bases in between. This CDR3 has 13 residues.

The chain has TRBV14 and TRBJ2-2; D gene unclear. The CDR3 sequence is 14 residues long. CDR1 and CDR2 from the germline V gene are SGHDN and FVKESK. Trimming shortened V by 3 bases and J by 4 bases, and 9 bases separated the two germline ends. The CDR3 is CASSQLLSTGELFF. CDR3 sequence (DNA): TGTGCCAGCAGCCAGCTGCTTAGCACCGGGGAGCTGTTTTTT.

The chain recombines TRBV4-2 with TRBJ2-5; tentatively, D is TRBD2 (7 bases). CDR1 is LGHNA, CDR2 YNFKEQ, per germline. Trimming removed 6 bases from V and 4 bases from J, with 18 bases in between. The length of the CDR3 is 15 residues. CDR3 nucleotides: TGTGCCAGCAGGCCGGGGGGCCGGGGAGTAGAGACCCAGTACTTC. It encodes CASRPGGRGVETQYF.

CDR3 bases: TGTGCCAGCAGCGTTGGTACGGTCACGGAGACCCAGTACTTC. It specifies CASSVGTVTETQYF. The chain recombines TRBV9 with TRBJ2-5; D remains ambiguous. The CDR3 loop spans 14 amino acids. Germline CDR1 is SGDLS and CDR2 is YYNGEE. V was cut by 2 bases and J by 5 bases, with 13 bases left in between.

In this sample, this clone turned up a few times. The chain combines TRBV6-1 with TRBJ1-4; a weak D match, TRBD1 (6 bases). Germline loops: CDR1 MNHNS, CDR2 SASEGT. Trimming left V 1 base short and J 6 bases short, with 18 bases between. The CDR3 is 17 residues long. The CDR3 DNA reads as TGTGCCAGCAGTGAAGACCCTTACAGGGCCGGAGATGAAAAACTGTTTTTT. Protein product: CASSEDPYRAGDEKLFF.

The rearrangement uses TRBV7-9 and TRBJ2-1, with D uncertain. The CDR3 is 15 amino acids. Germline V gives CDR1 SEHNR, CDR2 FQNEAQ (reference sequence). Trimming shortened V by 3 bases and J by 4 bases, and 13 bases separated the two germline ends. The CDR3 coding sequence is TGTGCCAGCAGCTTCCTCCTCCTTGGATACAATGAGCAGTTCTTC. This gives the protein CASSFLLLGYNEQFF.

This chain connects TRBV15 to TRBJ1-1; D unresolved. CDR3 length: 15 residues. CDR1 and CDR2 (germline): LNHNV, YYDKDF (reference sequence). V lost 1 base to trimming and J lost 2 bases, with 11 bases between them. This CDR3 is CATSRASGLNTEAFF. The CDR3 DNA follows: TGTGCCACCAGCAGAGCGTCGGGATTAAACACTGAAGCTTTCTTT.

The V call is TRBV30, the J call TRBJ2-7; no definite D call. Germline CDR1 reads GTSNPN; CDR2 reads SVGIG (reference sequence). V lost 0 bases to trimming and J lost 6 bases, with 9 bases between them. This CDR3 comprises 12 residues. CDR3 nucleotide sequence: TGTGCCTGGAGTGTACTCGGGTCCGAGCAGTACTTC. This translates into CAWSVLGSEQYF.

The DNA of the CDR3 is TGTGCCATCGCGGGACAGCTCAATCAGCCCCAGCATTTT. Translation: CAIAGQLNQPQHF. V is TRBV10-3 and J is TRBJ1-5; TRBD1 aligns across 7 bases. J gave up 3 bases and V 8 bases, and 4 bases lay outside the gene matches. Looked up from germline, CDR1 is ENHRY and CDR2 is SYGVKD. The CDR3 contains 13 residues.

This clone has only one observation. This chain connects TRBV7-8 to TRBJ2-7; 7 bases are a match to TRBD1. The V gene's germline CDR1 is SGHVS and CDR2 FQNEAQ. J gave up 0 bases and V 5 bases, and 4 bases lay outside the gene matches. This CDR3 region has 14 residues. CDR3 amino acids: CASSLGDSSYEQYF. Written as DNA, the CDR3 is TGTGCCAGCAGCCTGGGGGACAGCTCCTACGAGCAGTACTTC.

This chain uses TRBV6-6 with TRBJ2-1; 7 nucleotides align to TRBD2. CDR3 length equals 16 residues. Germline V gene sequence: CDR1 MNHNY, CDR2 SVGAGI (reference sequence). Losses at the gene ends were 6 bases for V and 10 bases for J; bases not matched to a gene: 18. The CDR3 region is CASRPATGKAGGEQFF. The CDR3 DNA is TGTGCCAGCAGACCGGCCACAGGAAAGGCCGGGGGGGAGCAGTTCTTC.

The count of this clone is one. The V call is TRBV29-1, the J call TRBJ2-5; possible D gene TRBD2, 6 bases. The CDR3 sequence is 12 residues long. From germline, CDR1 is SQVTM and CDR2 ANQGSEA. The chain's CDR3 is CSSREYQETQYF. The DNA for the CDR3 is TGCAGTTCCCGGGAGTACCAAGAGACCCAGTACTTC.

This clone was seen a handful of times. The chain recombines TRBV30 with TRBJ1-5; TRBD1 might be the D (5 bases). CDR3 length equals 13 residues. Germline assignment: CDR1 GTSNPN and CDR2 SVGIG (reference sequence). Trimming shortened V by 3 bases and J by 5 bases, and 11 bases separated the two germline ends. CDR3 in amino acids: CAWRGARDQPQHF. CDR3 bases: TGTGCCTGGAGAGGGGCCAGGGATCAGCCCCAGCATTTT.

The gene calls are TRBV21-1 and TRBJ1-1; TRBD1, as called in the table, went unchecked against the DNA. TRBV21-1 is an annotated pseudogene. The CDR3 has 15 residues. The DNA of the CDR3 is TGTGCCAGCAGATTCACAGGGGAAAAGAACACTGAAGCTTTCTTT. The encoded protein is CASRFTGEKNTEAFF.

This clone came up a few times. The chain couples TRBV6-5 to TRBJ1-1, with a tentative D call TRBD1 (6 bases). Germline CDR1 reads MNHEY; CDR2 reads SVGAGI. This CDR3 region has 15 residues. Trimming cost V 4 bases and J 0 bases, with 12 bases left between them. CDR3 sequence: CASSWGGGMNTEAFF. As DNA, the CDR3 is TGTGCCAGCAGTTGGGGAGGGGGGATGAACACTGAAGCTTTCTTT.

The rearrangement uses TRBV5-4 and TRBJ1-6, with 10 bases matching TRBD1. Germline CDR1 is SGHNT and CDR2 is YYREEE (reference sequence). CDR3 length: 17 residues. V shed 4 bases, J shed 9 bases, and the junction held 13 bases outside the gene matches. CDR3 region: CASSPGGGQGQSSPLHF. DNA for the CDR3: TGTGCCAGCAGCCCGGGGGGGGGACAGGGGCAAAGTTCACCCCTCCACTTT. The whole variable domain, filled in from reference TRBV5-4 and TRBJ1-6, reads ETGVTQSPTHLIKTRGQQVTLRCSSQSGHNTVSWYQQALGQGPQFIFQYYREEENGRGNFPPRFSGLQFPNYSSELNVNALELDDSALYLCASSPGGGQGQSSPLHFGNGTRLTVT.

This clone was observed a few times. The chain has TRBV6-1 and TRBJ2-3; 16 bases align to TRBD2. Germline V lookup: CDR1 MNHNS, CDR2 SASEGT. This CDR3 has 14 amino acids. V shed 8 bases, J shed 4 bases, and the junction held 0 bases outside the gene matches. The CDR3 bases are TGTGCCAGCGGGACTAGCGGGGGGGCAGATACGCAGTATTTT. Its translation is CASGTSGGADTQYF.

The CDR3: CAWRGPYEQYF. In nucleotides, the CDR3 is TGTGCCTGGAGGGGCCCCTACGAGCAGTACTTC. This chain links TRBV30 with TRBJ2-7; D is unresolved. CDR1 and CDR2 from the germline V gene are GTSNPN and SVGIG (reference sequence). Trimming pared 3 bases from V and 2 bases from J, leaving 5 bases between. The CDR3 length is 11 residues.

The gene calls are TRBV30 and TRBJ1-2; no firm D call. Trimming removed 6 bases at V and 0 bases at J, with 23 bases between. This CDR3 comprises 17 residues. Germline V gene data show CDR1 as GTSNPN and CDR2 as SVGIG (reference sequence). In nucleotides, the CDR3 is TGTGCCTGTACTTCGCCGAGAACCGCGCCAGCTAACTATGGCTACACCTTC. Translated: CACTSPRTAPANYGYTF.

The rearrangement uses TRBV7-2 and TRBJ1-3, with no clear D. This CDR3 is 12 amino acids long. Germline CDR1 is SGHTA and CDR2 is FQGNSA. V was pared by 0 bases and J by 10 bases, with 7 bases between. The DNA of the CDR3 is TGTGCCAGCAGCTTAGCCAAGCCGACCATATATTTT. Amino acids: CASSLAKPTIYF. The full variable domain, its missing parts supplied by reference TRBV7-2 and TRBJ1-3, is GAGVSQSPSNKVTEKGKDVELRCDPISGHTALYWYRQSLGQGLEFLIYFQGNSAPDKSGLPSDRFSAERTGGSVSTLTIQRTQQEDSAVYLCASSLAKPTIYFGEGSWLTVV.

This clone was counted a few times. The CDR3 here is CASSQDLRQGGYTF. The CDR3, as DNA: TGCGCCAGCAGCCAAGATTTAAGGCAGGGTGGCTACACCTTC. V is TRBV4-3 and J is TRBJ1-2, with D possibly TRBD1 on 5 matching bases. The germline V gene encodes CDR1 LGHNA and CDR2 YSLEER. V gave up 0 bases and J gave up 7 bases, with 12 bases separating them. This CDR3 is built from 14 residues.

V and J are TRBV7-8 and TRBJ1-3; no reliable D call. Germline V lookup: CDR1 SGHVS, CDR2 FQNEAQ. The CDR3 length is 12 residues. Deletions cut 5 bases from V and 0 bases from J, with 2 bases between. The CDR3 coding sequence is TGTGCCAGCAGCACCTCTGGAAACACCATATATTTT. Translated: CASSTSGNTIYF. Together with reference TRBV7-8 and TRBJ1-3, the CDR3 gives the full variable domain: GAGVSQSPRYKVAKRGQDVALRCDPISGHVSLFWYQQALGQGPEFLTYFQNEAQLDKSGLPSDRFFAERPEGSVSTLKIQRTQQEDSAVYLCASSTSGNTIYFGEGSWLTVV.

The table lists this clone with a few counts. The V call is TRBV28, the J call TRBJ2-2; no clear D. CDR1 MDHEN and CDR2 SYDVKM come from the germline V gene. The CDR3 loop spans 15 amino acids. V was trimmed by 8 bases and J by 1 base, leaving 14 bases between them. CDR3 loop: CASQPPYLNTGELFF. CDR3 bases: TGTGCCAGCCAACCCCCTTACTTGAACACCGGGGAGCTGTTTTTT.

The chain has TRBV7-2 and TRBJ2-3; no reliable D call. The germline V and J ends were trimmed by 1 base and 4 bases, with 15 bases remaining between them. The CDR3 has 16 amino acids. Germline values: CDR1 SGHTA, CDR2 FQGNSA. The CDR3 DNA reads TGTGCCAGCAGCTTAGGGGCCAGGTCGTCCCCAGATACGCAGTATTTT. The encoded protein is CASSLGARSSPDTQYF. The full variable domain, rest sourced from reference TRBV7-2 and TRBJ2-3, is GAGVSQSPSNKVTEKGKDVELRCDPISGHTALYWYRQSLGQGLEFLIYFQGNSAPDKSGLPSDRFSAERTGGSVSTLTIQRTQQEDSAVYLCASSLGARSSPDTQYFGPGTRLTVL.